This passage covers 3 T cell receptor beta chains from one sample sequenced in a study of blood T cell repertoires in COVID-19. The method was immunoSEQ multiplex PCR; TCRdb's version includes in-frame clones alone and lacks a portion of them. The sample contains 120,000 or so clones, around 87% of which appear only once. Input material: peripheral blood. The origin of the receptors is a woman in her sixties with acute or convalescent COVID-19.

The CDR3 here is CASSIEEGVNIQYF. The CDR3 DNA follows: TGTGCCAGTAGTATAGAGGAGGGAGTGAACATTCAGTACTTC. This rearrangement joins TRBV19 to TRBJ2-4; tentative D call: TRBD2 (6 bases). Per the germline V gene, CDR1 is LNHDA and CDR2 is SQIVND (reference sequence). The CDR3 is made up of 14 amino acids. The V end lost 0 bases, the J end lost 7 bases, and 10 bases lay between the germline ends.

This clone has only a few counts. V gene TRBV20-1 combines with J gene TRBJ2-7; 7 nucleotides line up with TRBD1. The CDR3 is 11 residues long. J gave up 4 bases and V 6 bases, and 3 bases lay outside the gene matches. In germline, CDR1 is DFQATT, CDR2 SNEGSKA (reference sequence). CDR3 in DNA: TGCAGTGCGGGCAGGGGGTACGAGCAGTACGTC. Protein sequence: CSAGRGYEQYV.

This clone was detected only once. J is TRBJ1-2 and V is TRBV18; 7 positions match TRBD1. The V gene's germline CDR1 is KGHSH and CDR2 LQKENI. The CDR3 is made up of 13 amino acids. The junction had 6 bases not matched to a gene; V was cut back by 3 bases and J by 8 bases. The CDR3 DNA is TGTGCCAGCTCACCCGACAGGGAACAAGGCTACACCTTC. Translation gives CASSPDREQGYTF.